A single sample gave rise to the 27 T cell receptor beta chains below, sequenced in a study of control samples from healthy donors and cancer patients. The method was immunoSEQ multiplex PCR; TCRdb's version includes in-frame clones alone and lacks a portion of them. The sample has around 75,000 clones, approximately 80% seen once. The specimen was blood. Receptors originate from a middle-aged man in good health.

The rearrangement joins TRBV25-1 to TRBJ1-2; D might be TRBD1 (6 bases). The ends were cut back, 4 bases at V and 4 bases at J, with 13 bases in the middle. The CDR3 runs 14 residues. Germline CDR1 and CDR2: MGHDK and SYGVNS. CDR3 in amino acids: CASSVLQGSYGYTF. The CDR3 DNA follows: TGTGCCAGCAGTGTTCTACAGGGATCCTATGGCTACACCTTC.

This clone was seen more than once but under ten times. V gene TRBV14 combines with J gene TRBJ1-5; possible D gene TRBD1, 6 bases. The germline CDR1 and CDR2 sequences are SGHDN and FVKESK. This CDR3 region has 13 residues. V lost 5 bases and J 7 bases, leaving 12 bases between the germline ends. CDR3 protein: CASSYRVGQPQHF. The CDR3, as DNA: TGTGCCAGCAGCTACAGGGTAGGACAGCCCCAGCATTTT.

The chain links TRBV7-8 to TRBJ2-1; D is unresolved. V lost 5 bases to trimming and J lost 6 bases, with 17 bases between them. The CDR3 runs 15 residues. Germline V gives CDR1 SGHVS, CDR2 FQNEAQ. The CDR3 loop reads CASSQRVSAPNEQFF. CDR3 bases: TGTGCCAGCAGCCAAAGGGTATCGGCCCCCAATGAGCAGTTCTTC.

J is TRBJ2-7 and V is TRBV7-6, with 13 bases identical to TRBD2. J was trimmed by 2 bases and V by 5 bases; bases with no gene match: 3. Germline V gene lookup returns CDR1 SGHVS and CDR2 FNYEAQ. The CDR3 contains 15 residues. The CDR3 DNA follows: TGTGCCAGCAGCAGACTAGCGGGAGGAACCTACGAGCAGTACTTC. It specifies CASSRLAGGTYEQYF.

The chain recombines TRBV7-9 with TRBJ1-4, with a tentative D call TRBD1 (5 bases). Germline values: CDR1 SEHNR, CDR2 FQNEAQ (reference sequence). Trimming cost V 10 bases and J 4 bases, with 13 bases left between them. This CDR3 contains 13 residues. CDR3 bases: TGTGCCACTGAGAGGGGTCATAATGAAAAACTGTTTTTT. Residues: CATERGHNEKLFF.

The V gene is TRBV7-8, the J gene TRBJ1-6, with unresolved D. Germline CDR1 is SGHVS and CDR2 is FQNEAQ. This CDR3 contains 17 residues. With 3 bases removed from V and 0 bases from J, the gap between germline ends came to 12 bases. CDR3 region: CASSLVRGSSYNSPLHF. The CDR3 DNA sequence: TGTGCCAGCAGCTTGGTCCGTGGGAGCTCCTATAATTCACCCCTCCACTTT. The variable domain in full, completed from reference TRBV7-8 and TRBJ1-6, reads GAGVSQSPRYKVAKRGQDVALRCDPISGHVSLFWYQQALGQGPEFLTYFQNEAQLDKSGLPSDRFFAERPEGSVSTLKIQRTQQEDSAVYLCASSLVRGSSYNSPLHFGNGTRLTVT.

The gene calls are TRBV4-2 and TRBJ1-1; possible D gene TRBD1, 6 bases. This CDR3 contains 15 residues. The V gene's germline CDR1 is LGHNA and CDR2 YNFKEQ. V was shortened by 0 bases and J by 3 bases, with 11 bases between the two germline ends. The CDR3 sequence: CASSQDQAGDTEAFF. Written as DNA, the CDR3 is TGTGCCAGCAGCCAAGATCAAGCAGGGGACACTGAAGCTTTCTTT.

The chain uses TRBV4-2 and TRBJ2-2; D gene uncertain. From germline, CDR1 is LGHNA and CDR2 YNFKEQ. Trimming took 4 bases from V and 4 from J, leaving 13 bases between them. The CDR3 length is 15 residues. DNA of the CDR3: TGTGCCAGCAGCCCCTCAACCCGGAGCACCGGGGAGCTGTTTTTT. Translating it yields CASSPSTRSTGELFF.

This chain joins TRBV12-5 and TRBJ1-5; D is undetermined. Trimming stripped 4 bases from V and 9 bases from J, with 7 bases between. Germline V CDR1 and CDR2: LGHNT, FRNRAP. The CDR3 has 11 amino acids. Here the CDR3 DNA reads TGTGCTAGTGGTTCCCCCTGGCCCCAGCATTTT. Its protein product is CASGSPWPQHF.

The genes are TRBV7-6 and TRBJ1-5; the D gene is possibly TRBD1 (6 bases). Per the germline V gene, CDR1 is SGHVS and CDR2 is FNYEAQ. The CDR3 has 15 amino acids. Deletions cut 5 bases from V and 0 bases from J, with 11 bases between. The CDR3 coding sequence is TGTGCCAGCAGCCGGACAGTCGATAGCAATCAGCCCCAGCATTTT. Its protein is CASSRTVDSNQPQHF.

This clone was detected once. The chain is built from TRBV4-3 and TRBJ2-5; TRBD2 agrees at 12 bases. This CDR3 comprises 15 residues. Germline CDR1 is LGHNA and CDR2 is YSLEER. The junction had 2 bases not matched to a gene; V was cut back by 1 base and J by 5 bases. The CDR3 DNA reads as TGCGCCAGCAGCCAAGGACTAGCGGGAGTGGAGACCCAGTACTTC. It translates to CASSQGLAGVETQYF.

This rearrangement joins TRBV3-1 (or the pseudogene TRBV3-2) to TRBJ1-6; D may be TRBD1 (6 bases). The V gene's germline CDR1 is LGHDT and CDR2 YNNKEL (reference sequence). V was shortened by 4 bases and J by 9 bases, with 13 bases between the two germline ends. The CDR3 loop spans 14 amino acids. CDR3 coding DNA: TGTGCCAGCAGCCTCATTTCGACAGGTTCACCCCTCCACTTT. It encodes CASSLISTGSPLHF.

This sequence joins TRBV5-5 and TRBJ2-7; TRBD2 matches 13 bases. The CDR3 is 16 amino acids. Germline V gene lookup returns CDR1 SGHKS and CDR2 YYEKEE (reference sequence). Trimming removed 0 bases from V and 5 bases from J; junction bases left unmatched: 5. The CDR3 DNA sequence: TGTGCCAGCAGCTTGGGGGGACTAGCGGGAAGGGACGAGCAGTACTTC. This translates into CASSLGGLAGRDEQYF. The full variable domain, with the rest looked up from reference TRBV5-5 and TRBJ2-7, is DAGVTQSPTHLIKTRGQQVTLRCSPISGHKSVSWYQQVLGQGPQFIFQYYEKEERGRGNFPDRFSARQFPNYSSELNVNALLLGDSALYLCASSLGGLAGRDEQYFGPGTRLTVT.

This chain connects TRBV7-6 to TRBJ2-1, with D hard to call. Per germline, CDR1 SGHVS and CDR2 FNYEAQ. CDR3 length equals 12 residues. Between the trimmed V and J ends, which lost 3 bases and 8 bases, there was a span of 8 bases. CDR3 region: CASSLWRDEQFF. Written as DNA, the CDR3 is TGTGCCAGCAGCTTGTGGCGCGATGAGCAGTTCTTC.

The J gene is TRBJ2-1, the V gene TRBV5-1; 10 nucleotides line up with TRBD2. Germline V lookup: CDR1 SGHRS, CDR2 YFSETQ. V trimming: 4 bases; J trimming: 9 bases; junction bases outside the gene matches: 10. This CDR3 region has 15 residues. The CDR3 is CASSTLAGGSGEQFF. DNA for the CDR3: TGCGCCAGCAGCACTTTAGCGGGGGGAAGCGGTGAGCAGTTCTTC.

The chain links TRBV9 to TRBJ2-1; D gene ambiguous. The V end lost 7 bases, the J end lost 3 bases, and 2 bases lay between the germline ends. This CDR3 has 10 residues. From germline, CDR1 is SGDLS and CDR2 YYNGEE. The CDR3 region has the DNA TGTGCCAGCGGCTACAATGAGCAGTTCTTC. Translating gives CASGYNEQFF.

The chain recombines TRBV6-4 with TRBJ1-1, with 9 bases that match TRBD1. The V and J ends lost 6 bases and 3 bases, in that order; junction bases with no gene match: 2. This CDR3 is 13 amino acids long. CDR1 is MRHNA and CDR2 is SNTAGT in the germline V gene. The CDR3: CASRQGAYTEAFF. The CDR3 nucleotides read TGTGCCAGCAGACAGGGGGCCTACACTGAAGCTTTCTTT.

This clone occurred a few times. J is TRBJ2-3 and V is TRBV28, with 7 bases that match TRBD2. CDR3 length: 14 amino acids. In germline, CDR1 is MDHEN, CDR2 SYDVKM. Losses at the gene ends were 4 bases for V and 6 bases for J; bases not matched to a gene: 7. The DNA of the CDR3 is TGTGCCAGCAGTTCGCCCCTGGGGGGGGATACGCAGTATTTT. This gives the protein CASSSPLGGDTQYF.

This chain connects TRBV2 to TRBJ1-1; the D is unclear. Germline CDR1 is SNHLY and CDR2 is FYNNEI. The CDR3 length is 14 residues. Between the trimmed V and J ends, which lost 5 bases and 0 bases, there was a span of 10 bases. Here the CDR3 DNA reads TGTGCCAGCAGTCTAACACAGATGAACACTGAAGCTTTCTTT. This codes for CASSLTQMNTEAFF.

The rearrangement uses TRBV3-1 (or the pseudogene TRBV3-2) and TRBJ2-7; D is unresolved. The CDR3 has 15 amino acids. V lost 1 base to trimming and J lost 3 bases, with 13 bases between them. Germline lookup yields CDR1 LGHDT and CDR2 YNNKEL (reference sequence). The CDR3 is CASSQGQSVIYEQYF. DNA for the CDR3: TGTGCCAGCAGCCAAGGCCAATCCGTTATCTACGAGCAGTACTTC.

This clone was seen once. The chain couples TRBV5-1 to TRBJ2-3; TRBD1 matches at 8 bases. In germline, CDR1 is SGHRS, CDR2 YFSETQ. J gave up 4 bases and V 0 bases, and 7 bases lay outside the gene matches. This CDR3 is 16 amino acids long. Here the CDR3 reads CASSLAPTGDADTQYF. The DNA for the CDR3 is TGCGCCAGCAGCTTGGCCCCGACAGGGGATGCAGATACGCAGTATTTT.

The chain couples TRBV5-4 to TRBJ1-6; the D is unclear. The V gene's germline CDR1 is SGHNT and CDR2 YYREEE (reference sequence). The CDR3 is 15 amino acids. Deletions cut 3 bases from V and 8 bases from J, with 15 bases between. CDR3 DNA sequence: TGTGCCAGCAGCTCGAGACGGACCTTCGATTCACCCCTCCACTTT. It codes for CASSSRRTFDSPLHF.

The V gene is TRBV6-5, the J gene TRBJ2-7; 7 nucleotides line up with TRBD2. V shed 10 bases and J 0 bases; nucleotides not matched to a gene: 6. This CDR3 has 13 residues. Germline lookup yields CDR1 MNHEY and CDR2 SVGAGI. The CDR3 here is CATGRQVSYEQYF. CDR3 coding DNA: TGTGCCACCGGGAGGCAGGTCTCCTACGAGCAGTACTTC.

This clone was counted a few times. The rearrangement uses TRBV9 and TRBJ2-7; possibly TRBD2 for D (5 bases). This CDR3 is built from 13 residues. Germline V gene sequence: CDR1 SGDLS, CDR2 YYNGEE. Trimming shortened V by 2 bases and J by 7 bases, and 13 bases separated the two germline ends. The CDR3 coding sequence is TGTGCCAGCAGCGTGTCGGGGTACTCGGAGCAGTACTTC. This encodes CASSVSGYSEQYF.

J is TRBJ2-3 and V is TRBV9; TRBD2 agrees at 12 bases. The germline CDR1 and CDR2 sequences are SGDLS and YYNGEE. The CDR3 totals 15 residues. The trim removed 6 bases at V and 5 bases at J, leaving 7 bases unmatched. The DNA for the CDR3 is TGTGCCAGCACCCTAGCGGGGGGGCGCGGAGATACGCAGTATTTT. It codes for CASTLAGGRGDTQYF.

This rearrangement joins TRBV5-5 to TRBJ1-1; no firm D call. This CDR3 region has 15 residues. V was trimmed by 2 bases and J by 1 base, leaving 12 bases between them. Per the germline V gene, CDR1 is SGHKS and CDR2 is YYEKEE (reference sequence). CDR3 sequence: CASSFISPGNTEAFF. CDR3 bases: TGTGCCAGCAGCTTCATATCGCCCGGGAACACTGAAGCTTTCTTT.

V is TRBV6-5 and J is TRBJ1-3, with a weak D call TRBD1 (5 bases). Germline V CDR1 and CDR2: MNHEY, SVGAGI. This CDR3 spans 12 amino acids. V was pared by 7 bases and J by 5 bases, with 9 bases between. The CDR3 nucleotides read TGTGCCAGCATCGGGGCTCGAAACACCATATATTTT. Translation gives CASIGARNTIYF.